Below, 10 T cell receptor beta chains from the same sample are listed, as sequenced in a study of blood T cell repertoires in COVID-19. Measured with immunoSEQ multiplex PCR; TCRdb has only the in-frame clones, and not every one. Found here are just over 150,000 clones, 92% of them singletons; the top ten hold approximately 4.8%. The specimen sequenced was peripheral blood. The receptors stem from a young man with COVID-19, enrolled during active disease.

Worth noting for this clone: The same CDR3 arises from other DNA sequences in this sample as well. The CDR3 protein is CASSLAGQGPNEKLFF. The CDR3 nucleotides read TGCGCCAGCAGCTTGGCCGGGCAGGGCCCTAATGAAAAACTGTTTTTT. The genes are TRBV5-1 and TRBJ1-4; D might be TRBD1 (5 bases). This CDR3 is built from 16 residues. Trimming took off 0 bases at V and 3 bases at J, with 12 bases between the two ends. CDR1 is SGHRS and CDR2 is YFSETQ in the germline V gene.

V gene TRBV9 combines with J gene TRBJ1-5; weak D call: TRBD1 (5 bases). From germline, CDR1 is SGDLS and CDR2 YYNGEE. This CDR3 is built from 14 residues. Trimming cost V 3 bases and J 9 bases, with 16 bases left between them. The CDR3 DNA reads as TGTGCCAGCAGCGGCGGGACCGACATAAGGCCCCAGCATTTT. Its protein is CASSGGTDIRPQHF. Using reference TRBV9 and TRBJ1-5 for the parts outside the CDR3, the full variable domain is DSGVTQTPKHLITATGQRVTLRCSPRSGDLSVYWYQQSLDQGLQFLIQYYNGEERAKGNILERFSAQQFPDLHSELNLSSLELGDSALYFCASSGGTDIRPQHFGDGTRLSIL.

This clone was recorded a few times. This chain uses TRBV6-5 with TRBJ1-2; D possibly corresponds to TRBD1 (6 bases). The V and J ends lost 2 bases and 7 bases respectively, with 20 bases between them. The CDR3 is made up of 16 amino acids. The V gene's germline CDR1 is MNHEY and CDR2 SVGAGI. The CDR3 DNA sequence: TGTGCCAGCAGTTACAATGCCCGGGGGGGGGCTAGTGGCTACACCTTC. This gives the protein CASSYNARGGASGYTF.

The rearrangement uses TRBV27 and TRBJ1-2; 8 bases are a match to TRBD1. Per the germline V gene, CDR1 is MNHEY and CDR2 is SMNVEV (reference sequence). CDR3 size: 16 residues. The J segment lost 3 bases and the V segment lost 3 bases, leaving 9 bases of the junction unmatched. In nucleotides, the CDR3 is TGTGCCAGCAGTTTCAGACAGGGGTATTCCTACTATGGCTACACCTTC. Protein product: CASSFRQGYSYYGYTF.

The CDR3 spells CASSHIGTEANYGYTF. The CDR3 DNA reads TGTGCCAGTAGTCACATCGGGACAGAGGCTAACTATGGCTACACCTTC. The rearrangement uses TRBV19 and TRBJ1-2; 7 positions match TRBD1. Germline assignment: CDR1 LNHDA and CDR2 SQIVND (reference sequence). J was trimmed by 0 bases and V by 5 bases; bases with no gene match: 9. The CDR3 contains 16 residues.

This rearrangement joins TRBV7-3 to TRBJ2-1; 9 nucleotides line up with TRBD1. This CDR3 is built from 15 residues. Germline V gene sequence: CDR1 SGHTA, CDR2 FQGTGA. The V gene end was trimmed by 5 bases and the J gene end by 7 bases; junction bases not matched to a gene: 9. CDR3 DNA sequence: TGTGCCAGCAGCCCGTTTGGACAGGGGTATAATGAGCAGTTCTTC. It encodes CASSPFGQGYNEQFF.

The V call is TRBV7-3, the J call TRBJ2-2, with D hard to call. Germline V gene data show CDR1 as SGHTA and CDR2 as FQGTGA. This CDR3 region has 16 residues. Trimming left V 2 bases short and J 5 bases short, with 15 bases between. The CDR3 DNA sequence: TGTGCCAGCAGCTTAGGCGAGGCCCGGCAGACCGGGGAGCTGTTTTTT. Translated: CASSLGEARQTGELFF.

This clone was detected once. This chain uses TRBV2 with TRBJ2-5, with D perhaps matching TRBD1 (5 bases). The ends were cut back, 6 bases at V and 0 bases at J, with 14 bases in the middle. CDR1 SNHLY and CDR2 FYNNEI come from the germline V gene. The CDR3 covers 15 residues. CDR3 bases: TGTGCCAGCAGATCGCGGACAAACTACCAAGAGACCCAGTACTTC. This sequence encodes CASRSRTNYQETQYF.

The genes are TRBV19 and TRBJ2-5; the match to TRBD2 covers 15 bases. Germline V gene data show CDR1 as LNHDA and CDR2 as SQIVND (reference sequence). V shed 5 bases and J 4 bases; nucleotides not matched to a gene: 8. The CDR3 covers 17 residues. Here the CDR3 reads CASSAGTSGRNRETQYF. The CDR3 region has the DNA TGTGCCAGTAGTGCAGGGACTAGCGGGAGGAACCGAGAGACCCAGTACTTC.

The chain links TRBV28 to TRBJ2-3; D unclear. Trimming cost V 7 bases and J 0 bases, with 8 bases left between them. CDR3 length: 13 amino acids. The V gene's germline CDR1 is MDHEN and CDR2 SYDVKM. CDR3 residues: CASKDWSTDTQYF. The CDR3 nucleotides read TGTGCCAGCAAAGACTGGAGCACAGATACGCAGTATTTT.